The 12 T cell receptor beta chains presented below share a single source sample, sequenced in a study of shared clonotypes between healthy human individuals. Measured with immunoSEQ multiplex PCR; TCRdb has only the in-frame clones, and not every one. Of approximately 100,000 clones listed, about 67% were seen once; the top ten hold more than 20%. Material: memory CD8+ T cells sorted from blood. Subset given: CD45RO+ cells pooled with CCR7-negative TemRA cells. The receptors stem from a woman aged 25 to 39 in good health.

This clone was counted at least ten times. The chain employs TRBV11-2 and TRBJ1-4; a weak D match, TRBD1 (6 bases). The CDR3 runs 12 residues. Deletions cut 5 bases from V and 12 bases from J, with 13 bases between. Looked up from germline, CDR1 is SGHAT and CDR2 is FQNNGV. This chain's CDR3 is CASSETGLQLFF. The CDR3 DNA is TGTGCCAGCAGCGAGACAGGTTTACAACTGTTTTTT.

The chain has TRBV5-4 and TRBJ1-1; no reliable D call. V was clipped by 1 base and J by 1 base, with 5 bases between them. CDR1 and CDR2 from the germline V gene are SGHNT and YYREEE (reference sequence). This CDR3 is 13 amino acids long. The chain's CDR3 is CASSLYWNTEAFF. CDR3 nucleotide sequence: TGTGCCAGCAGCTTGTACTGGAACACTGAAGCTTTCTTT.

In its sample, this clone was seen a few times. This chain uses TRBV9 with TRBJ1-4, with 7 bases matching TRBD1. The CDR3 spans 15 residues. Germline V gene sequence: CDR1 SGDLS, CDR2 YYNGEE. V lost 3 bases to trimming and J lost 6 bases; unmatched junction nucleotides: 8. DNA for the CDR3: TGTGCCAGCAGCGATGCCAGGGGGGTAGATGAAAAACTGTTTTTT. Protein: CASSDARGVDEKLFF.

V usage is TRBV27 and J usage is TRBJ1-1; D ambiguous. Germline loops: CDR1 MNHEY, CDR2 SMNVEV (reference sequence). This CDR3 spans 13 amino acids. With 4 bases removed from V and 0 bases from J, the gap between germline ends came to 6 bases. CDR3 region: CASSYKVNTEAFF. CDR3 in DNA: TGTGCCAGCAGTTACAAGGTGAACACTGAAGCTTTCTTT.

This sequence joins TRBV11-2 and TRBJ1-2; D is unclear. Germline CDR1 reads SGHAT; CDR2 reads FQNNGV. The CDR3 sequence is 14 residues long. The V gene lost 5 bases and the J gene lost 3 bases, with 13 bases spanning the gap. CDR3 sequence: CASSPFGLDYGYTF. In DNA, the CDR3 is TGTGCCAGCAGCCCTTTTGGGTTAGACTATGGCTACACCTTC.

V is TRBV5-6 and J is TRBJ1-1; TRBD1 matches 7 bases. The length of the CDR3 is 14 residues. CDR1 SGHDT and CDR2 YYEEEE come from the germline V gene. Trimming took 0 bases from V and 3 from J; bases not matched to a gene: 2. Here the CDR3 DNA reads TGTGCCAGCAGCTTGGAGGGGGCTGACACTGAAGCTTTCTTT. Translating it yields CASSLEGADTEAFF.

This sequence joins TRBV10-3 and TRBJ2-7; 7 nucleotides agree with TRBD1. Looked up from germline, CDR1 is ENHRY and CDR2 is SYGVKD. J gave up 2 bases and V 2 bases, and 3 bases lay outside the gene matches. The CDR3 runs to 14 residues. The CDR3 DNA reads TGTGCCATCAGTGAGGGGGACAGTGCCTACGAGCAGTACTTC. Its translation is CAISEGDSAYEQYF.

In this sample, this clone turned up once. The chain couples TRBV6-5 to TRBJ2-7, with TRBD1 identical over 8 bases. Germline trimming cut 5 bases from V and 2 bases from J; bases unmatched to any gene: 5. CDR3 length: 14 amino acids. The V gene's germline CDR1 is MNHEY and CDR2 SVGAGI. CDR3: CASSVQGGPYEQYF. CDR3 DNA sequence: TGTGCCAGCAGTGTACAGGGGGGTCCCTACGAGCAGTACTTC.

The chain uses TRBV7-6 and TRBJ2-1, with 7 bases matching TRBD1. Germline CDR1 is SGHVS and CDR2 is FNYEAQ. This CDR3 comprises 14 residues. V was pared by 1 base and J by 8 bases, with 5 bases of the junction left unmatched. The CDR3 region is CASSLGGQPHEQFF. CDR3 nucleotides: TGTGCCAGCAGCTTAGGGGGACAGCCTCATGAGCAGTTCTTC.

This clone came up many times. This CDR3 is also generated by other DNA sequences in the sample. The chain combines TRBV9 with TRBJ2-5; D unresolved. V gave up 0 bases and J gave up 1 base, with 7 bases separating them. The CDR3 length is 14 residues. Germline V gene sequence: CDR1 SGDLS, CDR2 YYNGEE. DNA for the CDR3: TGTGCCAGCAGCGTAGCTTGGGGCCAAGAGACCCAGTACTTC. Amino acid sequence: CASSVAWGQETQYF.

V usage is TRBV28 and J usage is TRBJ1-3, with D possibly matching TRBD1 (6 bases). Germline lookup yields CDR1 MDHEN and CDR2 SYDVKM. The CDR3 consists of 17 residues. Trimming removed 6 bases at V and 0 bases at J, with 18 bases between. CDR3 coding DNA: TGTGCCAGCAGCCCAAGGGGGGGTTGGACCTCTGGAAACACCATATATTTT. Its translation is CASSPRGGWTSGNTIYF.

This rearrangement joins TRBV27 to TRBJ2-1; 8 bases map to TRBD2. This CDR3 region has 15 residues. The germline CDR1 and CDR2 sequences are MNHEY and SMNVEV (reference sequence). V dropped 9 bases and J dropped 2; count of bases not matched to a gene: 9. In nucleotides, the CDR3 is TGTGCCAGTTGCCTGGATAGCGGGGCCTACAATGAGCAGTTCTTC. Protein product: CASCLDSGAYNEQFF.